These 5 T cell receptor beta chains were sequenced from one sample in a study of shared clonotypes between healthy human individuals. Assay: immunoSEQ multiplex PCR; the TCRdb copy retains only in-frame clones and omits some. This sample has some 980,000 clones, with over 75% found just once. Source material: memory CD4+ T cells sorted from blood. Subset specified: CD45RA-negative fraction. These TCRs come from a man younger than 35 in good health.

The chain recombines TRBV14 with TRBJ1-2; D call uncertain. Trimming shortened V by 0 bases and J by 9 bases, and 17 bases separated the two germline ends. This CDR3 contains 15 residues. The germline gives CDR1 SGHDN, CDR2 FVKESK. CDR3 DNA: TGTGCCAGCAGCCAAGAGTGGTACACTCAGGATAGCTACACCTTC. Translating it yields CASSQEWYTQDSYTF.

The V gene is TRBV28, the J gene TRBJ2-7, with 10 positions matching TRBD2. The CDR3 is 12 residues long. Germline V gene sequence: CDR1 MDHEN, CDR2 SYDVKM. With 10 bases clipped from V and 4 bases from J, the junction kept 4 bases outside the gene matches. The CDR3 loop reads CATRLAGYEQYF. The CDR3 bases are TGTGCCACAAGACTAGCGGGTTACGAGCAGTACTTC.

Comment on this clone: This probably arose from a read error, given a far larger clone one base away. The V call is TRBV7-2, the J call TRBJ1-6; 7 nucleotides agree with TRBD1. The CDR3 is made up of 15 amino acids. Germline V gives CDR1 SGHTA, CDR2 FQGNSA. The V segment lost 6 bases and the J segment 5 bases; nucleotides outside the gene matches: 7. The CDR3 DNA is TGTGCCAGCAGGTTCTCAGGGGGGGATAATTCACCCCTCCACTTT. It encodes CASRFSGGDNSPLHF.

This clone came up a few times. The chain couples TRBV9 to TRBJ1-5; D call uncertain. The length of the CDR3 is 15 residues. Per germline, CDR1 SGDLS and CDR2 YYNGEE. V lost 3 bases and J 0 bases, leaving 10 bases between the germline ends. CDR3 in DNA: TGTGCCAGCAGCGCAGGCATGTCTAGCAATCAGCCCCAGCATTTT. Its translation: CASSAGMSSNQPQHF. The entire variable domain, with the rest obtained from reference TRBV9 and TRBJ1-5, is as follows: DSGVTQTPKHLITATGQRVTLRCSPRSGDLSVYWYQQSLDQGLQFLIQYYNGEERAKGNILERFSAQQFPDLHSELNLSSLELGDSALYFCASSAGMSSNQPQHFGDGTRLSIL.

The V call is TRBV6-6, the J call TRBJ2-7; the D is unclear. Germline CDR1 and CDR2: MNHNY and SVGAGI (reference sequence). Trimming cost V 6 bases and J 5 bases, with 8 bases left between them. The CDR3 contains 11 residues. The CDR3 is CASRRLNEQYF. CDR3 nucleotide sequence: TGTGCCAGCAGACGTTTGAACGAGCAGTACTTC.